This TCR beta chain derives from a study of breast tumors, draining lymph nodes, adjacent tissues (dated by TCRdb to 2016 to 2017). Concerning the study at large: Breast cancer patients provided tumor, adjacent nontumor tissue and axillary lymph nodes, and the study compared the TCR beta repertoires across these three sources. The study was designed to assess the relationships and possible T-cell exchange between tumor, surrounding tissue and draining lymph node repertoires in human breast cancer.

This clonotype was seen many times. No cognate antigen has been identified for it. Base qualities are not provided; no much larger clone lies one nucleotide away. The axillary draining lymph nodes of breast cancer patients were the source of the lymph node samples. The germline V gene (reference sequence) specifies MNHEY as CDR1 and SMNVEV as CDR2. Reading from cysteine to phenylalanine, the CDR3 counts 14 amino acids. The kept DNA is CDR3 alone, 42 bases in frame from the first base. Relative to germline, V is 3 bases shorter and J is 1 base shorter, with 10 bases between their ends. Instrument used: Illumina HiSeq 2000. TCR beta chain libraries were generated by multiplex PCR amplification. The amplified TCR beta chain products were analyzed by high-throughput sequencing. The public reads were reanalyzed by TCRdb: fastp trimming at Q25, MiXCR alignment, in-frame beta chains only. Duplicate CDR3 protein sequences are folded into a single record with the most common DNA and genes. For this sample there are 150,000 to 200,000 distinct CDR3 sequences; about 33% appear just once. The leading ten clones occupy roughly 3.8% of the sample.

On the study overall, not on this receptor specifically: The conclusion that tumor T cells originate in lymph nodes was presented as consistent with a hypothesis rather than as directly demonstrated. Tumor and nontumor tissue repertoires were significantly more similar in luminal-like than in basal-like breast cancer. T-cell repertoire diversity in tumors was found to be lower than in lymph nodes but higher than in nontumor tissue, and preferential V and J gene usage was observed. The data were considered consistent with the idea that most tumor T cells come from the lymph node and then expand in tumor tissue.

The specimen sequenced was axillary lymph node tissue. The sequence links TRBV27 to TRBJ2-7, with the D gene not confidently named. This TCR derives from a female donor with breast cancer. Some clones in this sample may be carry-over from other donors' samples. The CDR3 protein is CASSLGPGSYEQYF. The DNA sequence is given as TGTGCCAGCAGTTTGGGTCCAGGATCCTACGAGCAGTACTTC.